This paragraph covers one T cell receptor beta chain sequence. What it binds is unknown. The data are from a study of blood T cells in healthy people across ages. Study-wide background: Template switching caught about one barcoded beta molecule for each two T cells. Study conclusions and caveats: Relative to aged donors, long-lived donors carried more naive CD4+ cells and displayed higher diversity.

Through a sample-barcoded 5' primer and a J-beta primer mix, a second PCR was run for roughly 6 to 12 cycles. Each cDNA molecule carried a tag from a template-switch adaptor that contained 12 random nucleotides. TCRdb itself ran the 5' RACE reads through MiXCR, one entry per CDR3 protein. The data hold roughly 2 million distinct CDR3 sequences, with roughly 52% observed a single time. Germline V gives CDR1 SGHVS, CDR2 FQNEAQ. This CDR3 contains 18 residues. The junction had 14 bases not matched to a gene; V was cut back by 0 bases and J by 4 bases. Every sample gave at least 5.5 micrograms of total RNA when it was extracted.

V usage is TRBV7-8 and J usage is TRBJ2-5, with TRBD2 matching over 7 bases. The material sequenced was blood. The source of this sequence is a woman aged 40 to 50 in good health. CDR3 sequence reads: CASSLAEPRGVGGETQYF. CDR3 DNA: TGTGCCAGCAGCTTAGCGGAACCTCGGGGGGTTGGGGGAGAGACCCAGTACTTC.